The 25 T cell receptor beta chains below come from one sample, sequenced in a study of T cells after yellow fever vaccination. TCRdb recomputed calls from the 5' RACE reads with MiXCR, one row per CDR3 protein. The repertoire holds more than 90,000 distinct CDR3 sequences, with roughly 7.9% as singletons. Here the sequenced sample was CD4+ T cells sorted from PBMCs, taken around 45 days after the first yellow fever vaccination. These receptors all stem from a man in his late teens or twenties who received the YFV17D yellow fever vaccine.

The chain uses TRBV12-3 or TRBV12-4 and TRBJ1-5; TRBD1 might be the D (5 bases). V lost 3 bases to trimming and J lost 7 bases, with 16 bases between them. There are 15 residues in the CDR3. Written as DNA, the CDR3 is TGTGCCAGCAGTTTTGGGCAGGGTGACAAGCAGCCCCAGCATTTT. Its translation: CASSFGQGDKQPQHF.

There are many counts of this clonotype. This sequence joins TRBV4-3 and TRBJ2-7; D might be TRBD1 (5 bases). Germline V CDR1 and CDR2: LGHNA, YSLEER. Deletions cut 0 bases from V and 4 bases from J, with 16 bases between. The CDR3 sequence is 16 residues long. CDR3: CASSQDGMQGLYEQYF. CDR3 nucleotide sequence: TGCGCCAGCAGCCAAGATGGGATGCAGGGCCTATACGAGCAGTACTTC.

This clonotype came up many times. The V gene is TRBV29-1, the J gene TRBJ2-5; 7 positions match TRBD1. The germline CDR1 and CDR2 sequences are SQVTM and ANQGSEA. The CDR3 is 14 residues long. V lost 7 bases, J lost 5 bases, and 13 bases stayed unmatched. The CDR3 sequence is CSARAGTDGETQYF. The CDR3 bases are TGCAGCGCCAGAGCCGGGACAGACGGGGAGACCCAGTACTTC. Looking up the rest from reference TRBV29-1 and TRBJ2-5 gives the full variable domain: SAVISQKPSRDICQRGTSLTIQCQVDSQVTMMFWYRQQPGQSLTLIATANQGSEATYESGFVIDKFPISRPNLTFSTLTVSNMSPEDSSIYLCSARAGTDGETQYFGPGTRLLVL.

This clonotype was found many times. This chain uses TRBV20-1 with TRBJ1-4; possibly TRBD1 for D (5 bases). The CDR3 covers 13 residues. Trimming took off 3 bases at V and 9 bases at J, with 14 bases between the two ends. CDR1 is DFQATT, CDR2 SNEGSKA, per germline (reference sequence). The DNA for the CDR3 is TGCAGTGCTAGTTCTAGGGGAGGGCAAAAACTGTTTTTT. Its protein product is CSASSRGGQKLFF.

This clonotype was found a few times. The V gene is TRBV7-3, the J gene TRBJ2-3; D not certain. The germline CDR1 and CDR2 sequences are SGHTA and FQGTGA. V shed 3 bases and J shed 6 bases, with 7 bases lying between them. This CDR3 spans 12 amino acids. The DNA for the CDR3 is TGTGCCAGCAGCTTCGGCCCGGATACGCAGTATTTT. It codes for CASSFGPDTQYF.

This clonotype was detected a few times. CDR3 protein: CASSLGVGGAYEQYF. The CDR3 nucleotides are TGTGCCAGCAGCTTAGGAGTCGGGGGGGCCTACGAGCAGTACTTC. The gene calls are TRBV7-2 and TRBJ2-7, with TRBD2 matching over 8 bases. Germline V CDR1 and CDR2: SGHTA, FQGNSA. The CDR3 spans 15 residues. The trim removed 1 base at V and 2 bases at J, leaving 4 bases unmatched.

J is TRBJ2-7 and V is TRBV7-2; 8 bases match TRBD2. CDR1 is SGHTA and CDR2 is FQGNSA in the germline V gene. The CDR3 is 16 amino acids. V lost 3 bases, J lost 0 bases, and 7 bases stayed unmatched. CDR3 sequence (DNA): TGTGCCAGCAGCTTGGGGGGACTAGGCAGCTCCTACGAGCAGTACTTC. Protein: CASSLGGLGSSYEQYF. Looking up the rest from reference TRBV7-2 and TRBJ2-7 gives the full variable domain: GAGVSQSPSNKVTEKGKDVELRCDPISGHTALYWYRQSLGQGLEFLIYFQGNSAPDKSGLPSDRFSAERTGGSVSTLTIQRTQQEDSAVYLCASSLGGLGSSYEQYFGPGTRLTVT.

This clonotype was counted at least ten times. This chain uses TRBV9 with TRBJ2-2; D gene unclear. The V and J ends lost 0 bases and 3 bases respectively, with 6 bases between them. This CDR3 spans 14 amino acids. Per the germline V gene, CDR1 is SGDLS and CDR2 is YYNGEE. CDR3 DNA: TGTGCCAGCAGCGTAGGTGGGGACACCGGGGAGCTGTTTTTT. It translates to CASSVGGDTGELFF.

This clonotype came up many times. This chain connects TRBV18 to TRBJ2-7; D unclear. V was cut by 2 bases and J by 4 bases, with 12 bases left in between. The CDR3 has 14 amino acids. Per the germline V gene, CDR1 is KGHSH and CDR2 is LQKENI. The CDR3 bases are TGTGCCAGCTCACCAGGGTTTGGGGTATACGAGCAGTACGTC. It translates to CASSPGFGVYEQYV.

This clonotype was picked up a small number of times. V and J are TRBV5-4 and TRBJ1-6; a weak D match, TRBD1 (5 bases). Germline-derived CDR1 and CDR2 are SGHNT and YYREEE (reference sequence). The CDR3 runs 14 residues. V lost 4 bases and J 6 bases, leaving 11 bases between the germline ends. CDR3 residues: CASSVGLFNSPLHF. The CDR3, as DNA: TGTGCCAGCAGCGTGGGACTTTTTAATTCACCCCTCCACTTT.

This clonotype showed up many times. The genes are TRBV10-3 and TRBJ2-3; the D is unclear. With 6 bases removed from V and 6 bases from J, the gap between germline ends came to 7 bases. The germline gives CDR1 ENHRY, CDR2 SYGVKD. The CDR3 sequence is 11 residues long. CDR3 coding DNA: TGTGCCATCAGGGAGAGGGATACGCAGTATTTT. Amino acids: CAIRERDTQYF.

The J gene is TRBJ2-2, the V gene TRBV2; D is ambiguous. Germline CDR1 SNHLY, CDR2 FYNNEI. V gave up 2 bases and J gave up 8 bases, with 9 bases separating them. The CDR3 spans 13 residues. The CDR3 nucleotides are TGTGCCAGCAGTGAAATCTTGTCGGGGGAGCTGTTTTTT. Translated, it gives CASSEILSGELFF.

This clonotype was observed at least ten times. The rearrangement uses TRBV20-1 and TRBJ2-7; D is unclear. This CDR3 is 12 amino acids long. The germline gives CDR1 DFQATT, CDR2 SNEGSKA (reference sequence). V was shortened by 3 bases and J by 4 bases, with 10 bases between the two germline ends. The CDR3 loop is CSASRSAYEQYF. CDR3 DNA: TGCAGTGCTAGTCGGTCGGCTTACGAGCAGTACTTC.

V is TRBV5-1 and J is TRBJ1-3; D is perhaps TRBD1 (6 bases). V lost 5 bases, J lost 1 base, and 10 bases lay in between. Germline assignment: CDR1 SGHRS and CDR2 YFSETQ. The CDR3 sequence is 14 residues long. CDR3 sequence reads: CASRPGASGNTIYF. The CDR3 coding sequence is TGCGCCAGCAGACCAGGGGCGTCTGGAAACACCATATATTTT.

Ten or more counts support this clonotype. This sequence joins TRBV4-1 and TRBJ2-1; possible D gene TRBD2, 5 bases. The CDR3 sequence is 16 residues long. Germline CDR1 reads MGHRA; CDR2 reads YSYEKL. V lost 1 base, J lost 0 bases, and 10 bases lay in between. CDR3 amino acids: CASSQVRGSSYNEQFF. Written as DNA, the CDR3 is TGCGCCAGCAGCCAAGTTAGAGGGAGCTCCTACAATGAGCAGTTCTTC.

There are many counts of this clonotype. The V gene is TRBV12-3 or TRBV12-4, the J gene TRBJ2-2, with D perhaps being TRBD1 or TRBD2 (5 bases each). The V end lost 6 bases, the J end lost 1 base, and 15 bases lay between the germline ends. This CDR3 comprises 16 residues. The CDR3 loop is CASREAGARNTGELFF. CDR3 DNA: TGTGCCAGCAGAGAGGCCGGGGCTCGGAACACCGGGGAGCTGTTTTTT.

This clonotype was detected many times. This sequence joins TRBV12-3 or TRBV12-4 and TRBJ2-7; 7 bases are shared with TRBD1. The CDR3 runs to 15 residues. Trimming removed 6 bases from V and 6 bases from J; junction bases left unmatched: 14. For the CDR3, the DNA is TGTGCCAGCAGGCGAGGGACAGACCCCTCGGGCGAGCAGTACGTC. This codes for CASRRGTDPSGEQYV.

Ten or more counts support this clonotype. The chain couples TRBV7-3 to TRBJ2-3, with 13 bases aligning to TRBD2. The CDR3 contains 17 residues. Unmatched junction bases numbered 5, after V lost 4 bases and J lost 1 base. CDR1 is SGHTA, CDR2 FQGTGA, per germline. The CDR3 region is CASSSGGLAGGTDTQYF. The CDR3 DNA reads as TGTGCCAGCAGCTCGGGAGGACTAGCGGGGGGCACAGATACGCAGTATTTT.

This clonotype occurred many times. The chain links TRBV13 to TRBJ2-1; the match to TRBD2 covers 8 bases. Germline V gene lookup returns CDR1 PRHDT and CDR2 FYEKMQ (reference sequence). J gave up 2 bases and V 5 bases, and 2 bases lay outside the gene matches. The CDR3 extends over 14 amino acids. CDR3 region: CASSRGRPYNEQFF. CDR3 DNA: TGTGCCAGCAGCCGCGGGAGGCCCTACAATGAGCAGTTCTTC.

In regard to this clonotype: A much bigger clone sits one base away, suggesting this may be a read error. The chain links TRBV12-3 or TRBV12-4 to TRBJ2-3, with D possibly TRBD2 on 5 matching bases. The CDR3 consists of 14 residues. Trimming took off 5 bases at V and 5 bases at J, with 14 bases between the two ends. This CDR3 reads CASSLEVGIDTQYF. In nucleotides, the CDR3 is TGTGCCAGCAGTCTGGAGGTGGGCATAGATACGCAGTATTTT.

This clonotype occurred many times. The CDR3 is CASSFMGSREKLFF. In DNA form, the CDR3 reads TGTGCCAGCAGCTTTATGGGAAGTCGAGAAAAACTGTTTTTT. The chain combines TRBV7-9 with TRBJ1-4; D gene unclear. The CDR3 has 14 residues. Germline CDR1 is SEHNR and CDR2 is FQNEAQ (reference sequence). V was clipped by 3 bases and J by 8 bases, with 13 bases between them.

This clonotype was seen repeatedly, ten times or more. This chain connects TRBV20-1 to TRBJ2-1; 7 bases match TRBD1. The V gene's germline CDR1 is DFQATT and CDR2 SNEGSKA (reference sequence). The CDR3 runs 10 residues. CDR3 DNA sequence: TGCAGGGTTGAGGGGGCAGGGGAGTTCTTC. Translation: CRVEGAGEFF.

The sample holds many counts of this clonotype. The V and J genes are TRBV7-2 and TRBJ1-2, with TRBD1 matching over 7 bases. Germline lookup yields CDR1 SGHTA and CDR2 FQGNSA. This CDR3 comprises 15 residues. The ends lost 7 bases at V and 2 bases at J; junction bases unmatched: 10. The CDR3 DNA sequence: TGTGCCAGCACCAACACCCTACAGGGGAACTATGGCTACACCTTC. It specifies CASTNTLQGNYGYTF.

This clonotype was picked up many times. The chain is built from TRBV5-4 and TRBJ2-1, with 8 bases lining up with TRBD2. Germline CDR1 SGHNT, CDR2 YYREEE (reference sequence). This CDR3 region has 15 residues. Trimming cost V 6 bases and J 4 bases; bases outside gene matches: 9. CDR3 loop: CASNLGTSSYNEQFF. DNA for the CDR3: TGTGCCAGCAACCTCGGGACTAGTTCGTACAATGAGCAGTTCTTC.

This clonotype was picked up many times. The CDR3 here is CASSAGTGPYGYTF. Written as DNA, the CDR3 is TGTGCCAGCTCAGCCGGGACAGGGCCCTATGGCTACACCTTC. The chain joins TRBV18 to TRBJ1-2; 9 nucleotides match TRBD1. The CDR3 is 14 residues long. The junction had 5 bases not matched to a gene; V was cut back by 5 bases and J by 4 bases. CDR1 and CDR2 from the germline V gene are KGHSH and LQKENI.